This T cell receptor (beta chain) derives from a study of shared clonotypes between healthy human individuals. The data were produced by immunoSEQ multiplex PCR, yet TCRdb's version contains in-frame clones alone and is incomplete. This sample carries roughly 2.5 million clones, more than 90% of them seen once, and the ten largest clones take 0.11% to 0.15%. This CDR3 region has 13 residues. Germline V gives CDR1 SGHNT, CDR2 YENEEA. V lost 5 bases, J lost 8 bases, and 10 bases lay in between. This TCR was recovered from a young man in good health. The source material was naive CD4+ T cells sorted from blood. Subset reported: CD45RA+ positively selected. This chain uses TRBV11-3 with TRBJ1-6; possibly TRBD1 for D (5 bases). The CDR3 is CASSPTADSPLHF. The CDR3 DNA reads TGTGCCAGCAGCCCGACAGCCGATTCACCCCTCCACTTT.